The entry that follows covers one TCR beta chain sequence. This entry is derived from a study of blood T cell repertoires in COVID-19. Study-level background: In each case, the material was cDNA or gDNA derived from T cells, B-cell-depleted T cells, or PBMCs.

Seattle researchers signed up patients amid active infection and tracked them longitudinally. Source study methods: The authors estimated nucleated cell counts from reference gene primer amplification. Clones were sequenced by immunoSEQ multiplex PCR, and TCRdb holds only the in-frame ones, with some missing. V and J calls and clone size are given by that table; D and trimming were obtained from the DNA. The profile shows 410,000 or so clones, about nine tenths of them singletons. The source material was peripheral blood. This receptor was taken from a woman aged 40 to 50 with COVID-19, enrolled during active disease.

The CDR3 bases are TGCGCCAGCAGCTTGAACAGATTAAACTATGGCTACACCTTC. As protein: CASSLNRLNYGYTF. The chain couples TRBV5-1 to TRBJ1-2; unclear D gene. The germline CDR1 and CDR2 sequences are SGHRS and YFSETQ. This CDR3 has 14 residues. Deletions cut 1 base from V and 2 bases from J, with 9 bases between.